A selection of T cell receptor beta chains follows, all from one sample in a study of T cells in tuberculosis. Data came from immunoSEQ multiplex PCR; TCRdb stores just in-frame clones and leaves some out. The sample has more than 70,000 clones, approximately 91% seen once. The sequenced material came from CD1b-GMM tetramer-negative cells sorted from PBMCs. The receptors originated from an adult woman with latent tuberculosis. The CDR3 runs from the conserved cysteine through the conserved F or W. D genes are given only for firm matches. Clone size, where shown, is once, few, many, or a class for clones that have expanded.

TRBJ1-2 | NA | TRBV15 | TRBD1 | TGTGCCACCAGCAGAGATCGCGGGACAGCATGGAGCTATGGCTACACCTTC | CATSRDRGTAWSYGYTF
TRBJ2-2 | NA | TRBV5-1 | TRBD2 | TGCGCCAGCAGCCCACGGACTAGCGCGGGCACCGGGGAGCTGTTTTTT | CASSPRTSAGTGELFF
TRBJ1-6 | NA | TRBV30 | NA | TGTGCCTGGAGTGCCAGGGTCGCACCCCAGCCCAGTTATTATAATTCACCCCTCCACTTT | CAWSARVAPQPSYYNSPLHF
TRBJ1-1 | NA | TRBV30 | TRBD1 | TGTGCCTGGAGGATAACAGGGGACTACACTGAAGCTTTCTTT | CAWRITGDYTEAFF
TRBJ2-1 | NA | TRBV6-1 | TRBD1 | TGTGCCAGCAGTGATTTTTGGACAGGGTCTTACGGTGAGCAGTTCTTC | CASSDFWTGSYGEQFF
TRBJ2-2 | NA | TRBV5-1 | NA | TGCGCCAGCAGCTTTGCGGTCAGGGAGAACACCGGGGAGCTGTTTTTT | CASSFAVRENTGELFF
TRBJ2-1 | NA | TRBV11-2 | TRBD1 | TGTGCCAGCAGCCTCCGGGACAGCGGCATTATTTACAATGAGCAGTTCTTC | CASSLRDSGIIYNEQFF
TRBJ2-3 | NA | TRBV6-6 | TRBD2 | TGTGCCAGCAGTCCTCTAGCGGGGGATTCAGATACGCAGTATTTT | CASSPLAGDSDTQYF
TRBJ2-4 | NA | TRBV19 | TRBD1 | TGTGCCAGTAGTCCGGGAGGTGGGACAGGGGGCAGGGAAAACATTCAGTACTTC | CASSPGGGTGGRENIQYF
TRBJ2-3 | NA | TRBV29-1 | TRBD1 | TGCAGCGCACACAGGGGGCGCTGGACAGATACGCAGTATTTT | CSAHRGRWTDTQYF
TRBJ2-2 | NA | TRBV6-4 | TRBD2 | TGTGCCAGCAGTCGCCGGGAGGCCGGGGAGCTGTTTTTT | CASSRREAGELFF
TRBJ1-1 | once | TRBV6-1 | NA | TGTGCCAGCAGAGAAAACTACAGGATATACACTGAAGCTTTCTTT | CASRENYRIYTEAFF
TRBJ1-1 | NA | TRBV14 | TRBD1 | TGTGCCAGCACAGTCACAGGGGAAACTGAAGCTTTCTTT | CASTVTGETEAFF
TRBJ2-7 | NA | TRBV30 | TRBD1 | TGTGCCTGGGCTAAACAGGGGAGCCCCTACGAGCAGTACTTC | CAWAKQGSPYEQYF